These T cell receptor beta chains were read from a single sample in a study of T cell responses to AZD1222 COVID-19 vaccine. TCRdb keeps only in-frame clones here, not all; method: immunoSEQ multiplex PCR. This sample yields roughly 62,000 clones, of which approximately 83% are seen a single time; over 13% belongs to the top ten. The specimen comprised peripheral blood, sampled on day 0 of AZD1222 vaccination. These receptors were taken from an adult in good health. CDR3s include the opening cysteine and the closing phenylalanine or tryptophan. The D gene is left open where the match is weak. Where a row states a size, it is once, few, many or the class of an expanded clone; other rows omit it.

j_gene: TRBJ1-2
abundance: once
d_gene: TRBD1
v_gene: TRBV6-2/TRBV6-3
CDR3aa: CASSYHGDRMDGYTF
CDR3nt: TGTGCCAGCAGTTACCACGGGGACAGAATGGATGGCTACACCTTC

j_gene: TRBJ2-5
abundance: .
d_gene: .
v_gene: TRBV7-9
CDR3aa: CASSPDGPRETQYF
CDR3nt: TGTGCCAGCAGCCCGGACGGGCCTCGGGAGACCCAGTACTTC

j_gene: TRBJ1-3
abundance: .
d_gene: .
v_gene: TRBV7-2
CDR3aa: CASSLVGDGNTIYF
CDR3nt: TGTGCCAGCAGCTTAGTTGGAGATGGAAACACCATATATTTT

j_gene: TRBJ2-1
abundance: .
d_gene: .
v_gene: TRBV7-3
CDR3aa: CASSLIGGSGEQFF
CDR3nt: TGTGCCAGCAGCTTAATAGGGGGGTCTGGTGAGCAGTTCTTC

j_gene: TRBJ2-1
abundance: few
d_gene: TRBD2
v_gene: TRBV6-2/TRBV6-3
CDR3aa: CASSHTPSSGEDNEQFF
CDR3nt: TGTGCCAGCAGTCACACCCCTTCTAGCGGGGAAGACAATGAGCAGTTCTTC

j_gene: TRBJ1-2
abundance: .
d_gene: .
v_gene: TRBV6-5
CDR3aa: CASRLPDQAYGYTF
CDR3nt: TGTGCCAGCAGGCTCCCGGATCAGGCATATGGCTACACCTTC

j_gene: TRBJ2-2
abundance: .
d_gene: .
v_gene: TRBV5-1
CDR3aa: CASSLQDPKAGELFF
CDR3nt: TGCGCCAGCAGCTTACAGGACCCAAAGGCCGGGGAGCTGTTTTTT

j_gene: TRBJ1-1
abundance: once
d_gene: .
v_gene: TRBV19
CDR3aa: CASRPSGRLNTEAFF
CDR3nt: TGTGCCAGTAGACCCTCGGGGAGGCTGAACACTGAAGCTTTCTTT

j_gene: TRBJ1-4
abundance: medium-sized
d_gene: TRBD1
v_gene: TRBV24-1
CDR3aa: CATDLRQGLAEKLFF
CDR3nt: TGTGCCACAGACCTCCGACAGGGATTAGCTGAAAAACTGTTTTTT

j_gene: TRBJ1-1
abundance: .
d_gene: .
v_gene: TRBV16
CDR3aa: CASSQSRHTEAFF
CDR3nt: TGTGCCAGCAGCCAATCTAGACACACTGAAGCTTTCTTT

j_gene: TRBJ1-1
abundance: .
d_gene: .
v_gene: TRBV11-2
CDR3aa: CASSPRDPEAFF
CDR3nt: TGTGCCAGCAGCCCCCGGGACCCTGAAGCTTTCTTT

j_gene: TRBJ1-1
abundance: .
d_gene: .
v_gene: TRBV28
CDR3aa: CASSSTGGGSTEAFF
CDR3nt: TGTGCCAGCAGTTCGACAGGTGGTGGTAGCACTGAAGCTTTCTTT

j_gene: TRBJ2-1
abundance: .
d_gene: .
v_gene: TRBV12-3/TRBV12-4
CDR3aa: CASSFHGGGEQFF
CDR3nt: TGTGCCAGCAGTTTTCATGGAGGGGGTGAGCAGTTCTTC

j_gene: TRBJ2-2
abundance: .
d_gene: TRBD1
v_gene: TRBV18
CDR3aa: CASSPSGTGEAGELFF
CDR3nt: TGTGCCAGCTCTCCTTCCGGGACAGGGGAAGCCGGGGAGCTGTTTTTT

j_gene: TRBJ1-1
abundance: .
d_gene: .
v_gene: TRBV28
CDR3aa: CASSLWMKTEAFF
CDR3nt: TGTGCCAGCAGTTTATGGATGAAGACTGAAGCTTTCTTT

j_gene: TRBJ1-2
abundance: .
d_gene: .
v_gene: TRBV6-5
CDR3aa: CASSHGGLELFGYTF
CDR3nt: TGTGCCAGCAGCCACGGAGGCTTGGAGCTTTTTGGCTACACCTTC

j_gene: TRBJ1-5
abundance: .
d_gene: TRBD1
v_gene: TRBV19
CDR3aa: CASSGPGQGADQPQHF
CDR3nt: TGTGCCAGTAGTGGGCCGGGACAGGGCGCCGATCAGCCCCAGCATTTT